Below, 9 T cell receptor beta chains from the same sample are listed, as sequenced in a study of coeliac disease. Assay: immunoSEQ multiplex PCR; the TCRdb copy retains only in-frame clones and omits some. The sample shows fewer than 5,500 clones, nearly 55% of them seen only once. Sequenced input: intraepithelial lymphocytes from the gut. These receptors all come from a woman aged 30 to 39 with active celiac disease.

The chain recombines TRBV6-1 with TRBJ2-7, with D maybe TRBD2 (5 bases). The V gene lost 6 bases and the J gene lost 0 bases, with 12 bases spanning the gap. The length of the CDR3 is 14 residues. From germline, CDR1 is MNHNS and CDR2 SASEGT. The CDR3 reads CASRPEGYSYEQYF. CDR3 nucleotides: TGTGCCAGCAGACCAGAGGGTTACTCCTACGAGCAGTACTTC.

The gene calls are TRBV6-1 and TRBJ1-5; perhaps TRBD1 as D (5 bases). CDR3 length: 14 amino acids. Germline-derived CDR1 and CDR2 are MNHNS and SASEGT. Trimming removed 7 bases at V and 7 bases at J, with 17 bases between. The CDR3 region is CASTAGGSGQPQHF. Written as DNA, the CDR3 is TGTGCCAGCACTGCCGGGGGGTCCGGGCAGCCCCAGCATTTT.

The chain is built from TRBV5-6 and TRBJ1-5; perhaps TRBD1 as D (5 bases). In germline, CDR1 is SGHDT, CDR2 YYEEEE. V was clipped by 2 bases and J by 3 bases, with 15 bases between them. The CDR3 contains 16 residues. CDR3 sequence (DNA): TGTGCCAGCAGCTTTCGCCAGGGTAATGTCAATCAGCCCCAGCATTTT. This gives the protein CASSFRQGNVNQPQHF.

The chain is built from TRBV10-3 and TRBJ2-7, with TRBD2 as a possible D gene (5 bases). The CDR3 totals 13 residues. The ends were cut back, 10 bases at V and 0 bases at J, with 13 bases in the middle. Per germline, CDR1 ENHRY and CDR2 SYGVKD. The CDR3 DNA is TGTGCCACCGGGGATATCAGCTCCTACGAGCAGTACTTC. Its protein product is CATGDISSYEQYF.

This clone turned up a few times. The chain recombines TRBV27 with TRBJ2-3; unclear D gene. Germline V gives CDR1 MNHEY, CDR2 SMNVEV (reference sequence). Trimming left V 6 bases short and J 4 bases short, with 11 bases between. The CDR3 is made up of 13 amino acids. CDR3 protein: CASSLIVADTQYF. Here the CDR3 DNA reads TGTGCCAGCAGCCTTATAGTAGCAGATACGCAGTATTTT.

This clone was picked up a small number of times. The chain links TRBV28 to TRBJ1-1, with no clear D. Trimming removed 1 base from V and 1 base from J, with 4 bases in between. Germline assignment: CDR1 MDHEN and CDR2 SYDVKM. CDR3 length equals 13 residues. CDR3 protein: CASSLSWNTEAFF. CDR3 DNA: TGTGCCAGCAGTTTATCCTGGAACACTGAAGCTTTCTTT.

In DNA, the CDR3 is TGTGCCAGCAGCCCAGGGCCCTACGAGCAGTACTTC. This gives the protein CASSPGPYEQYF. V gene TRBV28 combines with J gene TRBJ2-7; D might be TRBD1 (5 bases). The germline CDR1 and CDR2 sequences are MDHEN and SYDVKM. The germline V and J ends were trimmed by 6 bases and 2 bases, with 8 bases remaining between them. This CDR3 is built from 12 residues.

V usage is TRBV30 and J usage is TRBJ1-2; 7 nucleotides line up with TRBD1. The V and J ends lost 3 bases and 4 bases, in that order; junction bases with no gene match: 11. This CDR3 comprises 15 residues. From germline, CDR1 is GTSNPN and CDR2 SVGIG (reference sequence). The CDR3 loop reads CAWRHKGSGGYGYTF. CDR3 DNA: TGTGCCTGGAGACATAAGGGTTCAGGGGGCTATGGCTACACCTTC. Combining the CDR3 with reference TRBV30 and TRBJ1-2 gives the whole variable domain SQTIHQWPATLVQPVGSPLSLECTVEGTSNPNLYWYRQAAGRGLQLLFYSVGIGQISSEVPQNLSASRPQDRQFILSSKKLLLSDSGFYLCAWRHKGSGGYGYTFGSGTRLTVV.

V is TRBV28 and J is TRBJ1-1; a possible D gene is TRBD1 (6 bases). The CDR3 contains 13 residues. V was shortened by 10 bases and J by 1 base, with 13 bases between the two germline ends. CDR1 is MDHEN and CDR2 is SYDVKM in the germline V gene. The CDR3 region has the DNA TGTGCCATTCATCCGACAGGGAACACTGAAGCTTTCTTT. Its translation: CAIHPTGNTEAFF.